This T cell receptor beta chain is drawn from a study of Ad26.COV2.S vaccination and SARS-CoV-2 variants. Study-wide context: Of the COV1001 trial arms, the Ad26.COV2.S arm included the donor. Intramuscular Ad26.COV2.S doses were given once or twice, 56 days apart.

Repertoires were generated with immunoSEQ multiplex PCR, while TCRdb's copy carries only in-frame clones and drops some. The sample includes about 350,000 clones, 70% to 90% seen only once; the top ten take around 3.3%. The treatment denotes: around 19 received Ad26.COV2.S at low or high dose, single or two shots; a few received placebo; per-sample allocation not given. It was on day 63 after the first vaccine or placebo injection that samples were taken. The ends were cut back, 1 base at V and 3 bases at J, with 7 bases in the middle. Germline loops: CDR1 MGHDK, CDR2 SYGVNS. The CDR3 runs 14 residues.

The specimen comprised peripheral blood, sampled in a trial of Ad26.COV2.S vaccine versus placebo. The J gene is TRBJ2-1, the V gene TRBV25-1; D call uncertain. This receptor was identified in a person aged 18 to 59 who received the Ad26.COV2.S COVID-19 vaccine or a placebo. The DNA of the CDR3 is TGTGCCAGCAGTGAATGGTCAGACTACAATGAGCAGTTCTTC. It specifies CASSEWSDYNEQFF.